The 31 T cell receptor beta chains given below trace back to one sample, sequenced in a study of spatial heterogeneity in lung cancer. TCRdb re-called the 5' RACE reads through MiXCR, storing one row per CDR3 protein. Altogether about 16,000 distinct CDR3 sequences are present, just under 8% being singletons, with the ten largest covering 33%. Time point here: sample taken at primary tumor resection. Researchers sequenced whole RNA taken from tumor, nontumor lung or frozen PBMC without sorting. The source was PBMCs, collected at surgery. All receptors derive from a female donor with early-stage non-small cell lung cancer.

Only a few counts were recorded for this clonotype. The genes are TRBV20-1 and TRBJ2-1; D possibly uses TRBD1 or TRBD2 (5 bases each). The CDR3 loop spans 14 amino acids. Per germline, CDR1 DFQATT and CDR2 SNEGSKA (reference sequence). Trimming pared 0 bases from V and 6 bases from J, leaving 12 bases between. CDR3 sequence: CSAREGLGVNEQFF. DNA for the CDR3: TGCAGTGCTAGAGAGGGGCTGGGGGTCAATGAGCAGTTCTTC.

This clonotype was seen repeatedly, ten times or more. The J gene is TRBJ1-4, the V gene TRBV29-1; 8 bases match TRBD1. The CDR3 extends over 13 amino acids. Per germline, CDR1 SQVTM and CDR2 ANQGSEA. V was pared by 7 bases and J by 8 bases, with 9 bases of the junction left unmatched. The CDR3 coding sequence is TGCAGCGCAACTCAGGGGGCCGGGGAAAAACTGTTTTTT. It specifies CSATQGAGEKLFF.

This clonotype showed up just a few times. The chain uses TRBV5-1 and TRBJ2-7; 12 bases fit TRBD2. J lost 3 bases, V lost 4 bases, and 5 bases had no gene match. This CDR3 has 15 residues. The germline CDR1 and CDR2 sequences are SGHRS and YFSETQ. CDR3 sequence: CASSRTSGAGYEQYF. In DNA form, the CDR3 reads TGCGCCAGCAGCCGGACTAGCGGGGCGGGCTACGAGCAGTACTTC. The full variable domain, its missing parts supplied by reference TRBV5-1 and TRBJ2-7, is KAGVTQTPRYLIKTRGQQVTLSCSPISGHRSVSWYQQTPGQGLQFLFEYFSETQRNKGNFPGRFSGRQFSNSRSEMNVSTLELGDSALYLCASSRTSGAGYEQYFGPGTRLTVT.

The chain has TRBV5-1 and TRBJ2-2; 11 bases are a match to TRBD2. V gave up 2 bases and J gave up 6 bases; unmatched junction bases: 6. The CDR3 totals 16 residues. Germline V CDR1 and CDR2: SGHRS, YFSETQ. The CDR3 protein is CASSFSSGGPAGELFF. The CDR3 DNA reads TGCGCCAGCAGCTTTTCTAGCGGGGGGCCCGCCGGGGAGCTGTTTTTT. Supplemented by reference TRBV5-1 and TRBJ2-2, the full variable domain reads KAGVTQTPRYLIKTRGQQVTLSCSPISGHRSVSWYQQTPGQGLQFLFEYFSETQRNKGNFPGRFSGRQFSNSRSEMNVSTLELGDSALYLCASSFSSGGPAGELFFGEGSRLTVL.

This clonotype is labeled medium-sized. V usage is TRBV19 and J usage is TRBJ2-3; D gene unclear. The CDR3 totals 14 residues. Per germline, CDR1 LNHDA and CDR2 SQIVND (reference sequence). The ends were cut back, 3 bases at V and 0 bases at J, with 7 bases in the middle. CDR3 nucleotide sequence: TGTGCCAGTAGTATCCACGCTAGCACAGATACGCAGTATTTT. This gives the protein CASSIHASTDTQYF. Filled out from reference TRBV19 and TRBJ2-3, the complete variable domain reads DGGITQSPKYLFRKEGQNVTLSCEQNLNHDAMYWYRQDPGQGLRLIYYSQIVNDFQKGDIAEGYSVSREKKESFPLTVTSAQKNPTAFYLCASSIHASTDTQYFGPGTRLTVL.

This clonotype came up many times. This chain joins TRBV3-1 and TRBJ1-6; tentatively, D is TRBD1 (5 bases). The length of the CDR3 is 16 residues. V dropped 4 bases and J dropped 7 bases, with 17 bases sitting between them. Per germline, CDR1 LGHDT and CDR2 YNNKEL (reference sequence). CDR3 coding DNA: TGTGCCAGCAGCCCGATCAGGGTCACCAAGAATTCACCCCTCCACTTT. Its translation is CASSPIRVTKNSPLHF.

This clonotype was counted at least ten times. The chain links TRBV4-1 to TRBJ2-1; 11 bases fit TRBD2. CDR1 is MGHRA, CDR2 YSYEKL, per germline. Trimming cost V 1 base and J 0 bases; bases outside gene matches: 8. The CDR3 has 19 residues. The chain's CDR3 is CASSQASGRPSSSYNEQFF. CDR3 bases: TGCGCCAGCAGCCAAGCTAGCGGGAGGCCCTCGAGCTCCTACAATGAGCAGTTCTTC.

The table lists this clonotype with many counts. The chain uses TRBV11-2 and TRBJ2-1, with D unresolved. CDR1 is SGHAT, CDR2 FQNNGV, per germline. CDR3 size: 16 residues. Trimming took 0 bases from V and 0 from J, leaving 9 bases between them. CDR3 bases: TGTGCCAGCAGCTTAGAGGTCGTGAGCTCCTACAATGAGCAGTTCTTC. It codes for CASSLEVVSSYNEQFF.

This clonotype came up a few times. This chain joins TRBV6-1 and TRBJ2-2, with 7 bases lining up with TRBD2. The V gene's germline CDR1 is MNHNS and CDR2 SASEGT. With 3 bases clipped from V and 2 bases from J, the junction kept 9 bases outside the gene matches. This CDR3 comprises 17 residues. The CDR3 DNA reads TGTGCCAGCAGTGAGTCGAGGGGACTACGCAACACCGGGGAGCTGTTTTTT. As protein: CASSESRGLRNTGELFF.

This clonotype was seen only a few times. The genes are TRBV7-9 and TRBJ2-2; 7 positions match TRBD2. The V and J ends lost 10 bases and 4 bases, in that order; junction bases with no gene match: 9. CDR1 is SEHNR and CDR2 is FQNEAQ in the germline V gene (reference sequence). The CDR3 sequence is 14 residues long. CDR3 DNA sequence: TGTGCCATCCACGGGAGGTCTTTCACCGGGGAGCTGTTTTTT. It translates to CAIHGRSFTGELFF.

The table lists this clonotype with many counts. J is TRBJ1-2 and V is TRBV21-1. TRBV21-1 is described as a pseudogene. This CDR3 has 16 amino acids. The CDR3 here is CASSTQFEGPIYGYTF. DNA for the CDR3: TGTGCCAGCAGCACCCAGTTCGAAGGGCCGATCTATGGCTACACCTTC.

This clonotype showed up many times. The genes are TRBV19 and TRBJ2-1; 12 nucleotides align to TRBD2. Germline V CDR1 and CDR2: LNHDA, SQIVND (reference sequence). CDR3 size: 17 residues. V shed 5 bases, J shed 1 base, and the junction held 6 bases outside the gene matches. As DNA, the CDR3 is TGTGCCAGTAGTGCCTCGACTAGCGGGAGTTCCTACAATGAGCAGTTCTTC. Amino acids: CASSASTSGSSYNEQFF.

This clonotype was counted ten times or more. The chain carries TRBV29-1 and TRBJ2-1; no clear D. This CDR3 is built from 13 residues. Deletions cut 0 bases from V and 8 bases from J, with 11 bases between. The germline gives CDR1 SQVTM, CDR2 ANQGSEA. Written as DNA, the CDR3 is TGCAGCGTTGAAGATCTGGTTCGGCATGAGCAGTTCTTC. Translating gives CSVEDLVRHEQFF.

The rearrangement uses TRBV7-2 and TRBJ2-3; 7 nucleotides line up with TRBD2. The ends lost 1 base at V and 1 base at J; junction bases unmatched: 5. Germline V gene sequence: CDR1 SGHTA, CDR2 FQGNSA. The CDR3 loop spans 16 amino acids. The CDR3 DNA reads TGTGCCAGCAGCTTAGGAATGGCGGGGGGCACAGATACGCAGTATTTT. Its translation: CASSLGMAGGTDTQYF.

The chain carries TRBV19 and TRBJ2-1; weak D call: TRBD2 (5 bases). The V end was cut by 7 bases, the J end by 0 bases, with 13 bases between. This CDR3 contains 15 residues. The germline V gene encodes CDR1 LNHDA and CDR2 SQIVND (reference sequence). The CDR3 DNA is TGTGCCAGTAAGGAAGGGAGTGGCTCCTACAATGAGCAGTTCTTC. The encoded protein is CASKEGSGSYNEQFF.

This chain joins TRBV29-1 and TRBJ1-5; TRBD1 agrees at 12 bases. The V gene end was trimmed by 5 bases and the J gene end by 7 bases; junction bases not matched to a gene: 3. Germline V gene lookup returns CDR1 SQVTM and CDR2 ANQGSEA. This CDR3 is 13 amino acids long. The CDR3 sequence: CSVRGTGGQPQHF. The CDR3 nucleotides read TGCAGCGTTCGGGGGACAGGGGGCCAGCCCCAGCATTTT.

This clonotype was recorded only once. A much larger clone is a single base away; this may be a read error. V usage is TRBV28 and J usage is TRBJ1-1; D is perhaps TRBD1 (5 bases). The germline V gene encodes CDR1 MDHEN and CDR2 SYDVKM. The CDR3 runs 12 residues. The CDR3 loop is CASSSVDTVAFF. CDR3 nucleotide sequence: TGTGCCAGCAGTAGCGTGGACACTGTAGCTTTCTTT.

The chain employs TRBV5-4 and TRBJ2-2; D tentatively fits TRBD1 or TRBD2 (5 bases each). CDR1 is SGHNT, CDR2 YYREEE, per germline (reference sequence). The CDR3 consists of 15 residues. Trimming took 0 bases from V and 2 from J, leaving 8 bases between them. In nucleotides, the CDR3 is TGTGCCAGCAGCTTGGACGGGGCCAACACCGGGGAGCTGTTTTTT. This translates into CASSLDGANTGELFF.

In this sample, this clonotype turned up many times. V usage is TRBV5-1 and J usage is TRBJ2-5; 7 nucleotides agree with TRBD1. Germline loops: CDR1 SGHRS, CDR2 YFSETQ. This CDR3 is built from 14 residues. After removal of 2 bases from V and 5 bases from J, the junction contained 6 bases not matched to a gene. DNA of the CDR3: TGCGCCAGCAGCTTACAGGGGACCGTGGAGACCCAGTACTTC. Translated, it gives CASSLQGTVETQYF.

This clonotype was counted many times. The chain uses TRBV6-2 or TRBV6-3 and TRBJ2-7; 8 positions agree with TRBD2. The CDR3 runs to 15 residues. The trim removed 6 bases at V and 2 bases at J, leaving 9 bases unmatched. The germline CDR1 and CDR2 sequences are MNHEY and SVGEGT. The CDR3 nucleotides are TGTGCCAGCAGGTCCGCGGGGGGCGGAACCTACGAGCAGTACTTC. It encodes CASRSAGGGTYEQYF.

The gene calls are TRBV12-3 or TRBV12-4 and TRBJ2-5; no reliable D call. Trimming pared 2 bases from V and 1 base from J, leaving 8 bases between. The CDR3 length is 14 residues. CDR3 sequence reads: CASSLPVTQETQYF. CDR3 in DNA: TGTGCCAGCAGTTTACCCGTGACCCAAGAGACCCAGTACTTC.

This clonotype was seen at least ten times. CDR3 protein: CASSQTGSPRRNTEAFF. For the CDR3, the DNA is TGTGCCAGCAGCCAGACAGGGTCACCTCGGCGGAACACTGAAGCTTTCTTT. The rearrangement joins TRBV12-3 or TRBV12-4 to TRBJ1-1; 7 bases line up with TRBD1. The V segment lost 6 bases and the J segment 1 base; nucleotides outside the gene matches: 14. The CDR3 sequence is 17 residues long.

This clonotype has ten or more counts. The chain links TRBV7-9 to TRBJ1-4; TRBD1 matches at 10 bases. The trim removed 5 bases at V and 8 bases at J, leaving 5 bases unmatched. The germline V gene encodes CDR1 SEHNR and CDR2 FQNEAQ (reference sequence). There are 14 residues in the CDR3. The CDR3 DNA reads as TGTGCCAGCAGCAACGACAGGGGGCGCGAAAAACTGTTTTTT. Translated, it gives CASSNDRGREKLFF.

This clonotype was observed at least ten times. The CDR3 DNA follows: TGTGCCAGCAACGGGCAGGGTCGGACTAATCAGCCCCAGCATTTT. Its translation: CASNGQGRTNQPQHF. The V call is TRBV6-6, the J call TRBJ1-5; TRBD1 is a possible D gene (5 bases). The CDR3 totals 15 residues. The germline V and J ends were trimmed by 7 bases and 4 bases, with 17 bases remaining between them. CDR1 is MNHNY and CDR2 is SVGAGI in the germline V gene (reference sequence).

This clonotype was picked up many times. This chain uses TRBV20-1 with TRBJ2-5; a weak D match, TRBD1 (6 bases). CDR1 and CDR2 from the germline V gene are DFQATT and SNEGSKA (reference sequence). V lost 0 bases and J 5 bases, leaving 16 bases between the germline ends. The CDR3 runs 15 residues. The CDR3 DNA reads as TGCAGTGCTAGAGACAGGGGCCGGGCCAGGGAGACCCAGTACTTC. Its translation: CSARDRGRARETQYF.

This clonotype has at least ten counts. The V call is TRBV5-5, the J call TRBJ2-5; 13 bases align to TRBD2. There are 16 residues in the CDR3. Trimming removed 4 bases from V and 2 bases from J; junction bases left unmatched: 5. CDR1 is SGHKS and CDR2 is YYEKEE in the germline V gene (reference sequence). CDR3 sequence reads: CASSPGLAGEQETQYF. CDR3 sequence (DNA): TGTGCCAGCAGCCCCGGACTAGCGGGGGAACAAGAGACCCAGTACTTC.

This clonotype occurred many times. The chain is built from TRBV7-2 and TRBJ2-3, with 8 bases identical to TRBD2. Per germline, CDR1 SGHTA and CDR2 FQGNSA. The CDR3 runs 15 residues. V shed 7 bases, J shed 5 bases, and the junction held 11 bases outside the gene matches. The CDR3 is CASTPEGLAVDTQYF. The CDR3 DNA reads TGTGCCAGCACCCCCGAAGGACTAGCTGTAGATACGCAGTATTTT.

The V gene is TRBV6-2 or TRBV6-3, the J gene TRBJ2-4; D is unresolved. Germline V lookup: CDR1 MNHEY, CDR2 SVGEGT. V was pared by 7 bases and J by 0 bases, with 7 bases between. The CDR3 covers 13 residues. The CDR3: CASTSAAKNIQYF. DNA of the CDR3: TGTGCCAGCACCTCCGCAGCCAAAAACATTCAGTACTTC.

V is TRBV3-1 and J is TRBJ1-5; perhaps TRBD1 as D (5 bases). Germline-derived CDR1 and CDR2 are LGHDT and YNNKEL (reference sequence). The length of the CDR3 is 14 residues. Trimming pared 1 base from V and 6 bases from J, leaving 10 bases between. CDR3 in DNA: TGTGCCAGCAGCCAAGGGGCAGGGTCTCAGCCCCAGCATTTT. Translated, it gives CASSQGAGSQPQHF. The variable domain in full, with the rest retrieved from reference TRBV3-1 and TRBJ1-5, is DTAVSQTPKYLVTQMGNDKSIKCEQNLGHDTMYWYKQDSKKFLKIMFSYNNKELIINETVPNRFSPKSPDKAHLNLHINSLELGDSAVYFCASSQGAGSQPQHFGDGTRLSIL.

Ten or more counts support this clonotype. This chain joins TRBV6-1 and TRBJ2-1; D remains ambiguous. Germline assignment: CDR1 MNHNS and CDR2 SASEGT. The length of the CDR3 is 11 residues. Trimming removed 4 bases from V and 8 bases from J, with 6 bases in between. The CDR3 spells CASSAGYEQFF. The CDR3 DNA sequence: TGTGCCAGCAGTGCCGGCTATGAGCAGTTCTTC.

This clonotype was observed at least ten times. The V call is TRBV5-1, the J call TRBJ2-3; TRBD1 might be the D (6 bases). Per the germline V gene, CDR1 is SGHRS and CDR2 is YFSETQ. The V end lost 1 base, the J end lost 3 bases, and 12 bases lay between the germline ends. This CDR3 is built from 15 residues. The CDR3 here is CASSLQGPRTDTQYF. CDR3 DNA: TGCGCCAGCAGCTTGCAGGGGCCGAGGACAGATACGCAGTATTTT.